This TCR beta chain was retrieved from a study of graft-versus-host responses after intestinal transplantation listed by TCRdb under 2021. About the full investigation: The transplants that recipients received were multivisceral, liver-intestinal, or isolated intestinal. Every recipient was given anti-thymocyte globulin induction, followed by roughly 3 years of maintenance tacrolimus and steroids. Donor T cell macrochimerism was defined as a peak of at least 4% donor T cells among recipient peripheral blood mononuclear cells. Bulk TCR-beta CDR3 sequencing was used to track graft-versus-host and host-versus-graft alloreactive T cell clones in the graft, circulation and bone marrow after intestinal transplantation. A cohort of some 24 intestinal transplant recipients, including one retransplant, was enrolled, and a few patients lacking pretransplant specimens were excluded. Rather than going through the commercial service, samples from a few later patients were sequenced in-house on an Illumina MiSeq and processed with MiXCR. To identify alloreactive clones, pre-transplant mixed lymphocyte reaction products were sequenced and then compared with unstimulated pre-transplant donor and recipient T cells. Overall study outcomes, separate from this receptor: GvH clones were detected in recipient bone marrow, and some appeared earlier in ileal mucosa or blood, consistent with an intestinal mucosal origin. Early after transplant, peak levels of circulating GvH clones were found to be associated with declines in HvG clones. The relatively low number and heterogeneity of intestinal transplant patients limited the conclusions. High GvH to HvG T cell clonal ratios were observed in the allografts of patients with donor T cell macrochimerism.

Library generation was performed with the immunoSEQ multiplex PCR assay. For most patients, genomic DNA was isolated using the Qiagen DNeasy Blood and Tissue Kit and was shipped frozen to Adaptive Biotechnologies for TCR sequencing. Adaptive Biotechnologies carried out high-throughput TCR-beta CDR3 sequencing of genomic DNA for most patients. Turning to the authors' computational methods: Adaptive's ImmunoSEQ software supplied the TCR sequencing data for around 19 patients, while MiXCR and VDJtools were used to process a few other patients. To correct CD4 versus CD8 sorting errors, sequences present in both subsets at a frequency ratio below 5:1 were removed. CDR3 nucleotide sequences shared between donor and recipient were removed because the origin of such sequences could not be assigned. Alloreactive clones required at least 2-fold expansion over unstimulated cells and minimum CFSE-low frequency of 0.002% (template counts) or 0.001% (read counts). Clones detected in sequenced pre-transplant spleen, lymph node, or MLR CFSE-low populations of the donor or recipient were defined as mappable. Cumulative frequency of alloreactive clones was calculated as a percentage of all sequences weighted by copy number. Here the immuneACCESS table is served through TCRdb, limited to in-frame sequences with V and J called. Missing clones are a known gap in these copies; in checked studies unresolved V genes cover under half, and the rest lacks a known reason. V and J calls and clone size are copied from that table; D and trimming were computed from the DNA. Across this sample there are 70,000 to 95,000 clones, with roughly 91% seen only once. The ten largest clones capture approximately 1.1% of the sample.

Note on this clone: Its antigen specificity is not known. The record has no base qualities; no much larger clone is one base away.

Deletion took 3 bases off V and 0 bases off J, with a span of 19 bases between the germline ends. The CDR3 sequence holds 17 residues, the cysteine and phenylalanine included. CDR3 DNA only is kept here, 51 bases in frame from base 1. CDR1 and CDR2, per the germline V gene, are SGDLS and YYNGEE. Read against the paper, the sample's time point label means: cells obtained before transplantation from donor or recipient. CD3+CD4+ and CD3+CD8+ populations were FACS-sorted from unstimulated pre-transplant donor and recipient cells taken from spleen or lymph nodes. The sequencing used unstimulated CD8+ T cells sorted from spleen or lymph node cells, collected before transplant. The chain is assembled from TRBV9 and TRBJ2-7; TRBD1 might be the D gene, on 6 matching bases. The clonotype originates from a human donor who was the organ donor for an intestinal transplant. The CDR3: CASSDGIGGASSYEQYF. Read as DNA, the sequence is TGTGCCAGCAGCGATGGGATAGGGGGAGCTAGCTCCTACGAGCAGTACTTC.